A selection of T cell receptor beta chains follows, all from one sample in a study of PD-1 blockade in classical Hodgkin lymphoma. The method was immunoSEQ multiplex PCR; TCRdb's version includes in-frame clones alone and lacks a portion of them. The sample shows approximately 10,000 clones, just under 75% of them seen only once. Sequencing used CD4+ T cells from blood, obtained at baseline. Receptor source: a human donor with classical Hodgkin lymphoma. Each CDR3 is given with its conserved first and last residue. D genes are given only for firm matches. Size values are once, few and many counts, or a class for expanded clones, and some rows have none.

clone_size: once
v_call: TRBV28
j_call: TRBJ2-7
d_call: TRBD2
cdr3_nt: TGTGCCAGCAGTGACTGGGAGAGGCTAGCGGGAAACTACGAGCAGTACTTC
cdr3_aa: CASSDWERLAGNYEQYF

clone_size: .
v_call: TRBV28
j_call: TRBJ1-5
d_call: .
cdr3_nt: TGTGCCAGCAGGGGGGCGAACAATCAGCCCCAGCATTTT
cdr3_aa: CASRGANNQPQHF

clone_size: few
v_call: TRBV7-9
j_call: TRBJ1-2
d_call: TRBD1
cdr3_nt: TGTGCCAGCCGACCGATAGGGACAGGGGGCGGCTATGGCTACACCTTC
cdr3_aa: CASRPIGTGGGYGYTF

clone_size: few
v_call: TRBV5-1
j_call: TRBJ2-5
d_call: .
cdr3_nt: TGCGCCAGCAGCCGAGGCAGCGTCCAAGAGACCCAGTACTTC
cdr3_aa: CASSRGSVQETQYF

clone_size: .
v_call: TRBV28
j_call: TRBJ2-7
d_call: .
cdr3_nt: TGTGCCAGCAGTTTAAGGGTGCGGAGGGGCGTAGTTAACGAGCAGTACTTC
cdr3_aa: CASSLRVRRGVVNEQYF

clone_size: once
v_call: TRBV5-1
j_call: TRBJ2-2
d_call: TRBD2
cdr3_nt: TGCGCCAGCAGCTTGGTTAGCGGGAGTGCGAGCACCGGGGAGCTGTTTTTT
cdr3_aa: CASSLVSGSASTGELFF

clone_size: .
v_call: TRBV14
j_call: TRBJ2-2
d_call: TRBD2
cdr3_nt: TGTGCCAGCAGCCACTGGACTAGCGGGACCACCGGGGAGCTGTTTTTT
cdr3_aa: CASSHWTSGTTGELFF

clone_size: few
v_call: TRBV5-1
j_call: TRBJ2-7
d_call: .
cdr3_nt: TGCGCCAGCAGCTTGTCCTCCCTGCTCAATCCCTACGAGCAGTACTTC
cdr3_aa: CASSLSSLLNPYEQYF

clone_size: .
v_call: TRBV5-6
j_call: TRBJ2-7
d_call: .
cdr3_nt: TGTGCCAGCAGCTTGGACCCCGGGGGCTCCTACGAGCAGTACTTC
cdr3_aa: CASSLDPGGSYEQYF

clone_size: .
v_call: TRBV29-1
j_call: TRBJ2-1
d_call: TRBD1
cdr3_nt: TGCAGCGTTGAGGACAGGGAATTTTCCTACAATGAGCAGTTCTTC
cdr3_aa: CSVEDREFSYNEQFF

clone_size: once
v_call: TRBV10-3
j_call: TRBJ2-5
d_call: .
cdr3_nt: TGTGCCATCAAAGACAGCCGAGAGACCCAGTACTTC
cdr3_aa: CAIKDSRETQYF

clone_size: .
v_call: TRBV18
j_call: TRBJ2-1
d_call: .
cdr3_nt: TGTGCCAGCTCACCATCAAGGAATGAGCAGTTCTTC
cdr3_aa: CASSPSRNEQFF

clone_size: .
v_call: TRBV9
j_call: TRBJ2-2
d_call: .
cdr3_nt: TGTGCCAGCAGCACACACGCATCGAACACCGGGGAGCTGTTTTTT
cdr3_aa: CASSTHASNTGELFF

clone_size: once
v_call: TRBV27
j_call: TRBJ2-7
d_call: TRBD1
cdr3_nt: TGTGCCAGCAGTTTATCGAATGGACAGGTCTACGAGCAGTACTTC
cdr3_aa: CASSLSNGQVYEQYF

clone_size: .
v_call: TRBV19
j_call: TRBJ1-3
d_call: TRBD1
cdr3_nt: TGTGCAACAACCCCCCGGACAGGGCCTACATCTGGAAACACCATATATTTT
cdr3_aa: CATTPRTGPTSGNTIYF

clone_size: .
v_call: TRBV18
j_call: TRBJ2-4
d_call: TRBD1
cdr3_nt: TGTGCCAGCTCGACAGGGGCTTTAAAAAACATTCAGTACTTC
cdr3_aa: CASSTGALKNIQYF

clone_size: .
v_call: TRBV12-2
j_call: TRBJ1-1
d_call: .
cdr3_nt: TGTGCAACCTTTCCGGCGGGTGGCACTGAAGCTTTCTTT
cdr3_aa: CATFPAGGTEAFF

clone_size: .
v_call: TRBV6-5
j_call: TRBJ2-7
d_call: TRBD2
cdr3_nt: TGTGCCACTTCGCGACTAGCGGGAGGGTCCTACGAGCAGTACTTC
cdr3_aa: CATSRLAGGSYEQYF

clone_size: .
v_call: TRBV5-1
j_call: TRBJ1-4
d_call: .
cdr3_nt: TGCGCCAGCAGCTTGGTGGGCAATGGTGAAAAACTGTTTTTT
cdr3_aa: CASSLVGNGEKLFF

clone_size: .
v_call: TRBV27
j_call: TRBJ2-1
d_call: TRBD2
cdr3_nt: TGTGCCAGCAGTTTATGGTCGGCGGGAGGCTCCTACAATGAGCAGTTCTTC
cdr3_aa: CASSLWSAGGSYNEQFF

clone_size: .
v_call: TRBV19
j_call: TRBJ1-5
d_call: .
cdr3_nt: TGTGCCACGGATAGGGGAACCCTTGGGCAGCCCCAGCATTTT
cdr3_aa: CATDRGTLGQPQHF

clone_size: .
v_call: TRBV5-1
j_call: TRBJ2-2
d_call: .
cdr3_nt: TGCGCCAGCGAAAACACCGGGGAGCTGTTTTTT
cdr3_aa: CASENTGELFF

clone_size: .
v_call: TRBV10-3
j_call: TRBJ2-6
d_call: .
cdr3_nt: TGTGCCATCAGTGATTACGGGAGTGACTCTGGGGCCAACGTCCTGACTTTC
cdr3_aa: CAISDYGSDSGANVLTF

clone_size: .
v_call: TRBV5-1
j_call: TRBJ1-3
d_call: .
cdr3_nt: TGCGCCAGCAGCGATCAGGGTCCATGGGGAAACACCATATATTTT
cdr3_aa: CASSDQGPWGNTIYF

clone_size: .
v_call: TRBV2
j_call: TRBJ2-5
d_call: .
cdr3_nt: TGTGCCAGCAGGACAGACCAAGAGACCCAGTACTTC
cdr3_aa: CASRTDQETQYF

clone_size: few
v_call: TRBV7-8
j_call: TRBJ2-5
d_call: .
cdr3_nt: TGTGCCAGCAGCCGGGATCAAGAGACCCAGTACTTC
cdr3_aa: CASSRDQETQYF